This entry lists 3 T cell receptor beta chains sequenced from one sample in a study of T-cell memory formation after mild COVID-19. TCRdb ran MiXCR on the 5' RACE reads and lists one entry per CDR3 protein. The sample records around 340,000 distinct CDR3 sequences, approximately 15% being singletons. Material: PBMCs or a T cell subset sorted from them (not recorded which). The receptors shown here come from a man aged 18 to 30 who had mild COVID-19 (a few samples of this study predate the infection). Cell type and time point are not known.

The table lists this clonotype with many counts. The V and J genes are TRBV29-1 and TRBJ2-2; no clear D gene. Per the germline V gene, CDR1 is SQVTM and CDR2 is ANQGSEA. The CDR3 has 14 amino acids. V lost 2 bases, J lost 2 bases, and 9 bases lay in between. In nucleotides, the CDR3 is TGCAGCGTTGAAAAACAGCTTAACACCGGGGAGCTGTTTTTT. Translated: CSVEKQLNTGELFF.

In this sample, this clonotype turned up a few times. The chain links TRBV25-1 to TRBJ1-1; 7 bases map to TRBD1. This CDR3 is built from 16 residues. The V gene end was trimmed by 2 bases and the J gene end by 0 bases; junction bases not matched to a gene: 6. Germline CDR1 is MGHDK and CDR2 is SYGVNS. Here the CDR3 DNA reads TGTGCCAGCAGTGAAGACAGGGACCTGATGAACACTGAAGCTTTCTTT. It codes for CASSEDRDLMNTEAFF.

This rearrangement joins TRBV7-9 to TRBJ2-2; maybe TRBD1 (6 bases). CDR1 and CDR2 (germline): SEHNR, FQNEAQ (reference sequence). The CDR3 consists of 18 residues. The germline V and J ends were trimmed by 3 bases and 4 bases, with 21 bases remaining between them. CDR3 sequence (DNA): TGTGCCAGCAGCTTCGGGCAGGGGAAATTCTCGGGCACCGGGGAGCTGTTTTTT. It encodes CASSFGQGKFSGTGELFF. Drawing the rest from reference TRBV7-9 and TRBJ2-2, the complete variable domain is DTGVSQNPRHKITKRGQNVTFRCDPISEHNRLYWYRQTLGQGPEFLTYFQNEAQLEKSRLLSDRFSAERPKGSFSTLEIQRTEQGDSAMYLCASSFGQGKFSGTGELFFGEGSRLTVL.